Sequencing of this TCR beta chain was carried out in a study of T-cell memory formation after mild COVID-19. Study outcomes and limitations: Pre-infection memory contained some responding clones, which suggested that cross-reactive memory had joined.

This clonotype has more than one count but fewer than ten. Its antigen is unidentified. V lost 5 bases and J 0 bases, leaving 13 bases between the germline ends. CDR1 is MNHEY and CDR2 is SVGAGI in the germline V gene. CDR3 length: 15 residues. It was 5'RACE with constant-segment primers that produced the TCR alpha and TCR beta cDNA libraries, which carried sample barcodes and UMIs. TCRdb reprocessed the 5' RACE reads via MiXCR and lists one record per CDR3 protein. This table has a few hundred thousand distinct CDR3 sequences, more than 15% appearing once. The sequenced sample was PBMCs or a T cell subset sorted from them (not recorded which). The sequence was collected from a man aged 18 to 30 who had mild COVID-19 (a few samples of this study predate the infection). Cell type and time point are not known. This sequence joins TRBV6-5 and TRBJ1-1; D not resolved. The CDR3 is CASSNEFHLNTEAFF. The CDR3 DNA reads TGTGCCAGCAGTAACGAGTTTCACCTGAACACTGAAGCTTTCTTT.